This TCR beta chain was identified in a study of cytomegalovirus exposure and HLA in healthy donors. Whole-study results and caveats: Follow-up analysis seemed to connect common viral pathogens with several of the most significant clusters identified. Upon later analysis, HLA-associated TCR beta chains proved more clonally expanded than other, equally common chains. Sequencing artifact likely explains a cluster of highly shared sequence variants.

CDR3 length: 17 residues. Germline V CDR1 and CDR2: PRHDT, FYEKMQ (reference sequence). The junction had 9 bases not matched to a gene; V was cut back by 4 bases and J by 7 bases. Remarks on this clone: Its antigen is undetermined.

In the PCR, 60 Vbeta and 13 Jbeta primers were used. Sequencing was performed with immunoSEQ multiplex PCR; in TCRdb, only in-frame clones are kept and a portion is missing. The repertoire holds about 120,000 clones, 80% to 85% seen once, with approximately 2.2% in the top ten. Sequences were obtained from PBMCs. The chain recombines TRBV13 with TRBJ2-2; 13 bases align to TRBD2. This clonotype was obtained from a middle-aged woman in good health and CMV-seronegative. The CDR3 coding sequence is TGTGCCAGCAGCTCGGAGACTAGCGGGAGGTTTAGCGGGGAGCTGTTTTTT. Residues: CASSSETSGRFSGELFF.